The rows below give T cell receptor beta chains drawn from one sample of a study of blood T cells in healthy people across ages. TCRdb recomputed calls from the 5' RACE reads with MiXCR, one row per CDR3 protein. Of roughly 500,000 distinct CDR3 sequences listed, 25% to 30% are singletons. Material: blood. Every receptor here comes from a woman in her sixties or seventies in good health. The CDR3 runs from the conserved cysteine through the conserved F or W. A D gene is named only where the DNA matches it firmly. Rows give clone size only sometimes, using once, few, many, or a class for an expanded clone.

TRBJ2-1	TRBD2	.	TRBV7-3	CASSLVRLAGNEQFF	TGTGCCAGCAGCTTAGTGCGGCTAGCGGGAAATGAGCAGTTCTTC
TRBJ2-5	TRBD2	few	TRBV20-1	CSAQLAGGPQETQYF	TGCAGTGCACAACTAGCGGGGGGGCCCCAAGAGACCCAGTACTTC
TRBJ2-6	.	.	TRBV5-6	CASSLGAGANVPTF	TGTGCCAGCAGCTTGGGGGCTGGGGCCAACGTCCCGACTTTC
TRBJ2-1	TRBD2	few	TRBV5-5	CASSLNGGGFYNEQFF	TGTGCCAGCAGCCTAAACGGGGGGGGGTTCTACAATGAGCAGTTCTTC
TRBJ1-2	TRBD1	few	TRBV4-2	CASHGTGNFYGYTF	TGTGCCAGCCATGGGACAGGGAATTTCTATGGCTACACCTTC
TRBJ1-2	TRBD1	.	TRBV4-2	CASSQETGRYGYTF	TGTGCCAGCAGCCAAGAGACAGGGAGGTATGGCTACACCTTC
TRBJ1-2	.	many	TRBV12-3/TRBV12-4	CASTPQNGYTF	TGTGCCAGCACACCCCAAAATGGCTACACCTTC
TRBJ2-7	TRBD1	few	TRBV7-2	CASSNSRGRYEQYF	TGTGCCAGCAGCAACTCCAGGGGGCGGTACGAGCAGTACTTC
TRBJ1-5	.	many	TRBV7-2	CASSLGSLYNQPQHF	TGTGCCAGCAGCTTAGGTAGCCTTTACAATCAGCCCCAGCATTTT
TRBJ2-3	.	.	TRBV20-1	CSASRVESDTQYF	TGCAGCGCTAGTCGAGTAGAATCAGATACGCAGTATTTT
TRBJ2-1	.	.	TRBV13	CASSPRTRNNEQFF	TGTGCCAGCAGCCCTCGGACACGAAACAATGAGCAGTTCTTC
TRBJ1-2	.	few	TRBV7-2	CASSHPGGYGYTF	TGTGCCAGCAGCCACCCTGGTGGCTATGGCTACACCTTC
TRBJ2-7	TRBD1	many	TRBV5-1	CASSLAGTGAYEQYF	TGCGCCAGCAGCTTGGCCGGGACAGGGGCCTACGAGCAGTACTTC
TRBJ1-1	.	few	TRBV6-6	CASSSTTGTEAFF	TGTGCCAGCAGTTCGACTACAGGCACTGAAGCTTTCTTT
TRBJ2-1	.	.	TRBV29-1	CSVEEVSEQFF	TGCAGCGTTGAAGAGGTTAGTGAGCAGTTCTTC
TRBJ2-1	.	.	TRBV6-2/TRBV6-3	CASSDRTHNEQFF	TGTGCCAGCAGCGACCGGACACACAATGAGCAGTTCTTC
TRBJ1-3	.	few	TRBV6-6	CASSARDHTIYF	TGTGCCAGCAGTGCCAGGGACCACACCATATATTTT
TRBJ1-2	TRBD1	.	TRBV20-1	CSAREARGDGYTF	TGCAGTGCTAGAGAGGCCAGGGGGGATGGCTACACCTTC
TRBJ2-1	TRBD2	few	TRBV7-2	CASSKTSGQGGYSYNEQFF	TGTGCCAGCAGCAAGACTAGCGGGCAGGGGGGATACTCCTACAATGAGCAGTTCTTC
TRBJ2-7	.	.	TRBV7-6	CASSLVGETYEQYF	TGTGCCAGCAGCTTAGTGGGGGAAACCTACGAGCAGTACTTC
TRBJ1-5	.	few	TRBV7-3	CASSPTGGHNQPQHF	TGTGCCAGCAGCCCTACCGGAGGGCACAATCAGCCCCAGCATTTT
TRBJ2-1	TRBD2	.	TRBV7-9	CASSSSTSAGEQFF	TGTGCCAGCAGCTCCTCTACTAGCGCGGGTGAGCAGTTCTTC
TRBJ2-3	.	few	TRBV20-1	CSAGELGDTQYF	TGCAGTGCTGGTGAGCTGGGAGATACGCAGTATTTT
TRBJ2-5	TRBD1	.	TRBV5-5	CASSSPTGPPETQYF	TGTGCCAGCAGCTCGCCGACAGGGCCCCCAGAGACCCAGTACTTC
TRBJ2-2	.	few	TRBV15	CATSSRLEWGELFF	TGTGCCACCAGCAGCCGACTAGAATGGGGGGAGCTGTTTTTT
TRBJ1-5	.	few	TRBV5-8	CASSLNGPDYQPQHF	TGTGCCAGCAGCTTGAACGGACCAGACTATCAGCCCCAGCATTTT
TRBJ2-7	.	.	TRBV20-1	CSARGDIYEQYF	TGCAGTGCTAGAGGGGATATCTACGAGCAGTACTTC
TRBJ2-3	TRBD2	.	TRBV5-1	CASSSGGQEDTQYF	TGCGCCAGCAGCTCGGGGGGGCAGGAAGATACGCAGTATTTT